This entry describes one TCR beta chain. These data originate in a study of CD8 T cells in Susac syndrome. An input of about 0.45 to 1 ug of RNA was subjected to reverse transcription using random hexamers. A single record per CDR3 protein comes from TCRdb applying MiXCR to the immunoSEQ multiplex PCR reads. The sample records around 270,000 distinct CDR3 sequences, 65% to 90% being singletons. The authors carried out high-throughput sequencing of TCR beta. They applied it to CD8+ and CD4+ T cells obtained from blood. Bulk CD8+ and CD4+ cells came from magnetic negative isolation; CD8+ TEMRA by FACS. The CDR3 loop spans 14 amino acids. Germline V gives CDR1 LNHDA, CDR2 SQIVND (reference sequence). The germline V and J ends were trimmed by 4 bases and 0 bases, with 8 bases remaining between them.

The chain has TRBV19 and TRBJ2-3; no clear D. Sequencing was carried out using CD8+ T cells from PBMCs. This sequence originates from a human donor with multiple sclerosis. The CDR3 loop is CASSTSTSTDTQYF. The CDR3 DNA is TGTGCCAGTAGTACGTCGACCAGCACAGATACGCAGTATTTT.